This entry lists 31 T cell receptor beta chains sequenced from one sample in a study of CD8 T cells in ankylosing spondylitis. TCRdb independently ran MiXCR on the 5' RACE reads; one entry per CDR3 protein. The sample lists about 240,000 distinct CDR3 sequences, 9.5% to 12% seen once, with roughly 6.8% in the top ten. Sequencing input: blood, either unsorted or a sorted T cell fraction (not recorded which). The receptors stem from a male donor with ankylosing spondylitis or in good health (not recorded which).

This clonotype was detected only a few times. The rearrangement uses TRBV4-1 and TRBJ1-3; D remains ambiguous. CDR3 length: 15 residues. The V gene lost 3 bases and the J gene lost 0 bases, with 9 bases spanning the gap. Germline V gene sequence: CDR1 MGHRA, CDR2 YSYEKL. The CDR3 sequence: CASSHPQNSGNTIYF. CDR3 DNA: TGCGCCAGCAGCCACCCACAGAACTCTGGAAACACCATATATTTT.

This clonotype was recorded many times. The chain has TRBV15 and TRBJ2-1; TRBD2 is a possible D gene (6 bases). The CDR3 is 17 residues long. V lost 5 bases and J lost 0, with 17 bases in between. Germline values: CDR1 LNHNV, CDR2 YYDKDF (reference sequence). The CDR3, as DNA: TGTGCCACCAGCGGACCGGGACTTACAAGCTCCTACAATGAGCAGTTCTTC. It yields the protein CATSGPGLTSSYNEQFF.

This clonotype is deemed medium-sized (0.01 to 0.1%). The J gene is TRBJ2-7, the V gene TRBV12-3 or TRBV12-4; possibly TRBD2 for D (6 bases). This CDR3 is 13 amino acids long. V lost 7 bases, J lost 2 bases, and 12 bases lay in between. CDR3 protein: CASTGGATYEQYF. The CDR3 coding sequence is TGTGCCAGCACAGGAGGGGCCACCTACGAGCAGTACTTC.

This clonotype was seen repeatedly, ten times or more. The rearrangement links TRBV30 to TRBJ2-2; 8 bases line up with TRBD1. Per germline, CDR1 GTSNPN and CDR2 SVGIG (reference sequence). Trimming removed 7 bases from V and 6 bases from J; junction bases left unmatched: 13. The CDR3 has 15 amino acids. CDR3 in DNA: TGTGCCTACCTAGGACAGGGTAACCTGGCCGGGGAGCTGTTTTTT. This gives the protein CAYLGQGNLAGELFF. The full variable domain, its missing parts supplied by reference TRBV30 and TRBJ2-2, is SQTIHQWPATLVQPVGSPLSLECTVEGTSNPNLYWYRQAAGRGLQLLFYSVGIGQISSEVPQNLSASRPQDRQFILSSKKLLLSDSGFYLCAYLGQGNLAGELFFGEGSRLTVL.

Ten or more counts support this clonotype. The chain employs TRBV11-2 and TRBJ1-6, with D perhaps matching TRBD1 (6 bases). Trimming removed 6 bases from V and 8 bases from J, with 14 bases in between. The germline gives CDR1 SGHAT, CDR2 FQNNGV. There are 14 residues in the CDR3. The CDR3 nucleotides are TGTGCCAGCAGACCGGACAGTTTCTATTCACCCCTCCACTTT. This translates into CASRPDSFYSPLHF.

There are a few counts of this clonotype. A much larger clone lies a single base off, so this may be a read error. This rearrangement joins TRBV18 to TRBJ2-5; D gene uncertain. This CDR3 has 13 amino acids. CDR1 is KGHSH and CDR2 is LQKENI in the germline V gene. The CDR3 here is CASSPEYQEPQYF. CDR3 nucleotide sequence: TGTGCCAGCTCACCAGAGTACCAAGAGCCCCAGTACTTC.

This clonotype was detected a few times. This chain links TRBV6-5 with TRBJ2-1; 7 nucleotides line up with TRBD2. This CDR3 comprises 11 residues. V was pared by 6 bases and J by 10 bases, with 3 bases of the junction left unmatched. The germline CDR1 and CDR2 sequences are MNHEY and SVGAGI. The CDR3 DNA reads TGTGCCAGCAGCGACGGGGGGGAGCAGTTCTTC. Its protein is CASSDGGEQFF.

This clonotype was found many times. The rearrangement links TRBV10-3 to TRBJ2-1; TRBD2 agrees at 9 bases. In germline, CDR1 is ENHRY, CDR2 SYGVKD. V lost 7 bases and J lost 4; bases outside the gene matches: 8. The CDR3 sequence is 15 residues long. The CDR3 DNA follows: TGTGCCATCACATCCGAGACTAGCGGATACAATGAGCAGTTCTTC. Amino acid sequence: CAITSETSGYNEQFF.

In regard to this clonotype: One junction end disagrees with the germline gene, perhaps due to a read error. The J gene is TRBJ2-1, the V gene TRBV7-8, with TRBD1 matching over 9 bases. The CDR3 spans 14 residues. CDR1 SGHVS and CDR2 FQNEAQ come from the germline V gene. CDR3 nucleotide sequence: TGTGCCAGCAGCCGGGTGACAGGGGGGGTAGCCAGATCCTTC. As protein: CASSRVTGGVARSF.

This clonotype appeared many times. The chain joins TRBV5-1 to TRBJ2-2; 8 bases line up with TRBD2. V gave up 3 bases and J gave up 3 bases; unmatched junction bases: 13. This CDR3 spans 18 amino acids. Per germline, CDR1 SGHRS and CDR2 YFSETQ. The CDR3 reads CASSSPGNSGADTGELFF. The CDR3 DNA follows: TGCGCCAGCAGCTCCCCCGGGAATAGCGGGGCCGACACCGGGGAGCTGTTTTTT.

This clonotype was recorded many times. The V and J genes are TRBV5-1 and TRBJ2-1, with 9 nucleotides matching TRBD2. Per germline, CDR1 SGHRS and CDR2 YFSETQ. This CDR3 contains 13 residues. The ends lost 4 bases at V and 7 bases at J; junction bases unmatched: 3. In DNA form, the CDR3 reads TGCGCCAGCAGCCCGGGACTAGCAAATGAGCAGTTCTTC. Translated, it gives CASSPGLANEQFF.

This clonotype was picked up many times. This sequence joins TRBV6-6 and TRBJ2-1, with 7 bases identical to TRBD2. The CDR3 consists of 13 residues. Germline V gene data show CDR1 as MNHNY and CDR2 as SVGAGI (reference sequence). Unmatched junction bases numbered 4, after V lost 8 bases and J lost 3 bases. CDR3: CASGSGVYNEQFF. For the CDR3, the DNA is TGTGCCAGCGGCAGCGGGGTCTACAATGAGCAGTTCTTC.

In this sample, this clonotype turned up many times. The V call is TRBV10-2, the J call TRBJ1-2; 11 bases match TRBD1. This CDR3 has 15 residues. The junction had 5 bases not matched to a gene; V was cut back by 6 bases and J by 2 bases. CDR1 and CDR2 (germline): WSHSY, SAAADI. In DNA, the CDR3 is TGCGCCAGCAGCCCCCGGGACAGGGGGAACTATGGCTACACCTTC. Translated: CASSPRDRGNYGYTF.

The sample holds a few counts of this clonotype. This chain uses TRBV6-6 with TRBJ1-4, with D uncertain. Germline V CDR1 and CDR2: MNHNY, SVGAGI (reference sequence). CDR3 size: 13 residues. With 8 bases removed from V and 5 bases from J, the gap between germline ends came to 12 bases. CDR3 amino acids: CASRGTVNEKLFF. The CDR3 coding sequence is TGTGCCAGCCGAGGAACGGTGAATGAAAAACTGTTTTTT.

This clonotype was counted ten times or more. In DNA form, the CDR3 reads TGTGCCAGCAGCCTAAGACTAGCGGGATTGACAGATACGCAGTATTTT. Protein: CASSLRLAGLTDTQYF. V and J are TRBV3-1 and TRBJ2-3, with TRBD2 matching over 11 bases. Germline CDR1 reads LGHDT; CDR2 reads YNNKEL (reference sequence). The V segment lost 4 bases and the J segment 3 bases; nucleotides outside the gene matches: 6. CDR3 length equals 16 residues.

This clonotype was counted at least ten times. V is TRBV10-2 and J is TRBJ2-7; possibly TRBD1 or TRBD2 for D (5 bases each). Germline CDR1 WSHSY, CDR2 SAAADI. The V and J ends lost 0 bases and 4 bases respectively, with 13 bases between them. The CDR3 loop spans 15 amino acids. The CDR3 spells CASSESGRGRYEQYF. The CDR3 nucleotides read TGCGCCAGCAGTGAGTCGGGTCGGGGACGGTACGAGCAGTACTTC.

There are many counts of this clonotype. The chain has TRBV5-1 and TRBJ2-3; no definite D call. The CDR3 extends over 14 amino acids. V shed 2 bases and J shed 2 bases, with 9 bases lying between them. The germline gives CDR1 SGHRS, CDR2 YFSETQ. The CDR3 protein is CASSFAMFTDTQYF. The DNA for the CDR3 is TGCGCCAGCAGCTTTGCTATGTTCACAGATACGCAGTATTTT.

Many counts were recorded for this clonotype. CDR3 nucleotides: TGTGCCACCAGTGACGGGGGGGATGAAAAACTGTTTTTT. Its translation is CATSDGGDEKLFF. The genes are TRBV24-1 and TRBJ1-4, with a possible D match to TRBD1 (5 bases). Germline V CDR1 and CDR2: KGHDR, SFDVKD. The CDR3 consists of 13 residues. Trimming left V 4 bases short and J 6 bases short, with 8 bases between.

The J gene is TRBJ1-4, the V gene TRBV4-1; a possible D gene is TRBD1 (5 bases). The CDR3 loop spans 16 amino acids. Germline V CDR1 and CDR2: MGHRA, YSYEKL. Trimming cost V 1 base and J 6 bases, with 15 bases left between them. In DNA, the CDR3 is TGCGCCAGCAGCCAAGTGCAGGGAAGGGACGATGAAAAACTGTTTTTT. It translates to CASSQVQGRDDEKLFF.

This clonotype has ten or more counts. The rearrangement links TRBV5-1 to TRBJ2-5, with TRBD2 identical over 7 bases. CDR1 and CDR2 (germline): SGHRS, YFSETQ. The CDR3 length is 15 residues. Trimming cost V 4 bases and J 5 bases; bases outside gene matches: 11. CDR3 amino acids: CASSRAGGSGETQYF. In DNA, the CDR3 is TGCGCCAGCAGCAGAGCTGGCGGGAGTGGGGAGACCCAGTACTTC.

V and J are TRBV7-8 and TRBJ2-3, with unresolved D. V dropped 1 base and J dropped 8 bases, with 7 bases sitting between them. The germline CDR1 and CDR2 sequences are SGHVS and FQNEAQ. This CDR3 is 12 amino acids long. Here the CDR3 reads CASSLVLGTQYF. CDR3 coding DNA: TGTGCCAGCAGCTTAGTATTGGGTACGCAGTATTTT. Complete variable domain (other parts from reference TRBV7-8 and TRBJ2-3): GAGVSQSPRYKVAKRGQDVALRCDPISGHVSLFWYQQALGQGPEFLTYFQNEAQLDKSGLPSDRFFAERPEGSVSTLKIQRTQQEDSAVYLCASSLVLGTQYFGPGTRLTVL.

This clonotype was found many times. The chain has TRBV5-6 and TRBJ2-5; unclear D gene. The CDR3 contains 14 residues. The germline V and J ends were trimmed by 2 bases and 5 bases, with 13 bases remaining between them. CDR1 is SGHDT and CDR2 is YYEEEE in the germline V gene. The CDR3 sequence: CASSFTVGTETQYF. The CDR3 DNA reads as TGTGCCAGCAGCTTCACTGTTGGTACCGAGACCCAGTACTTC.

This clonotype showed up many times. The rearrangement joins TRBV29-1 to TRBJ1-2, with TRBD1 matching 8 bases. This CDR3 has 15 residues. Trimming removed 0 bases from V and 8 bases from J; junction bases left unmatched: 11. CDR1 and CDR2 (germline): SQVTM, ANQGSEA. In DNA form, the CDR3 reads TGCAGCGTTGAAGATCGTTACCAGGGGGCGATAGGCTACACCTTC. It specifies CSVEDRYQGAIGYTF.

A few counts support this clonotype. The chain recombines TRBV29-1 with TRBJ2-2, with TRBD2 identical over 9 bases. V gave up 2 bases and J gave up 7 bases; unmatched junction bases: 5. Germline loops: CDR1 SQVTM, CDR2 ANQGSEA. The CDR3 is 14 amino acids. CDR3 region: CSVESGAGGGELFF. In nucleotides, the CDR3 is TGCAGCGTTGAATCAGGAGCGGGAGGCGGGGAGCTGTTTTTT.

The sample holds many counts of this clonotype. The V and J genes are TRBV20-1 and TRBJ1-1; D might be TRBD1 (6 bases). The V end lost 4 bases, the J end lost 3 bases, and 9 bases lay between the germline ends. Germline V CDR1 and CDR2: DFQATT, SNEGSKA (reference sequence). The CDR3 totals 12 residues. The CDR3 bases are TGCAGTGCTATTAGGGGGGACACTGAAGCTTTCTTT. Translated, it gives CSAIRGDTEAFF.

The rearrangement links TRBV6-1 to TRBJ2-7; TRBD1 agrees at 8 bases. Germline CDR1 MNHNS, CDR2 SASEGT. This CDR3 comprises 14 residues. V lost 6 bases to trimming and J lost 6 bases; unmatched junction nucleotides: 10. CDR3 in DNA: TGTGCCAGCAGACAGGGGGTAATTAATCGCGAGCAGTACTTC. The encoded protein is CASRQGVINREQYF.

This clonotype has only a few counts. V gene TRBV6-5 combines with J gene TRBJ2-7, with D perhaps TRBD1 or TRBD2 (5 bases each). The germline CDR1 and CDR2 sequences are MNHEY and SVGAGI. The CDR3 extends over 15 amino acids. V was trimmed by 5 bases and J by 6 bases, leaving 20 bases between them. The CDR3 DNA is TGTGCCAGCAGTCACCGCGGGCTTAGGGGAATCGAGCAGTACTTC. It translates to CASSHRGLRGIEQYF.

There are many counts of this clonotype. CDR3 DNA: TGCAGTGCTACGCCCCCTGAACTCTGGGGGAATGAGCAGTTCTTC. This sequence encodes CSATPPELWGNEQFF. The chain joins TRBV20-1 to TRBJ2-1; D could derive from TRBD1 or TRBD2 (5 bases each). Germline V lookup: CDR1 DFQATT, CDR2 SNEGSKA (reference sequence). V was clipped by 4 bases and J by 7 bases, with 20 bases between them. The CDR3 consists of 15 residues.

This clonotype was observed a handful of times. The chain combines TRBV18 with TRBJ2-6; D not resolved. This CDR3 is built from 14 residues. Trimming cost V 3 bases and J 0 bases, with 3 bases left between them. The germline CDR1 and CDR2 sequences are KGHSH and LQKENI. The CDR3 nucleotides read TGTGCCAGCTCACCCGTCTCTGGGGCCAACGTCCTGACTTTC. Its protein product is CASSPVSGANVLTF.

This clonotype was detected ten times or more. This rearrangement joins TRBV5-1 to TRBJ1-1; maybe TRBD1 (5 bases). Looked up from germline, CDR1 is SGHRS and CDR2 is YFSETQ. The ends were cut back, 5 bases at V and 4 bases at J, with 15 bases in the middle. The CDR3 loop spans 14 amino acids. CDR3 protein: CASRPREGVTEAFF. CDR3 DNA sequence: TGCGCCAGCAGACCTAGGGAAGGGGTCACTGAAGCTTTCTTT.

This clonotype was detected only a few times. This chain uses TRBV2 with TRBJ2-5; no clear D gene. The CDR3 loop spans 14 amino acids. Deletions cut 0 bases from V and 0 bases from J, with 5 bases between. Germline CDR1 SNHLY, CDR2 FYNNEI. CDR3 DNA: TGTGCCAGCAGTGAAGCGAGCCACCAAGAGACCCAGTACTTC. This codes for CASSEASHQETQYF.